This T cell receptor beta chain was documented in a study of T cell responses to AZD1222 COVID-19 vaccine (dated by TCRdb to the early 2020s). Regarding the research as a whole: A total of 233 trial participants underwent TCR sequencing, of whom 200 to 220 received two doses of AZD1222 and roughly 25 received two doses of the MenACWY control vaccine. Enrollment into the trials was organized by age into subgroups of 18-55, 56-69 and 70-plus years, and those subgroups contained roughly 140, 27 and 60 TCR-sequenced participants, respectively. The paper as a whole reports these results and caveats: Because no day 14 peak-response samples were available, repertoires were characterized only after the peak T cell response. Reportedly, almost half of the unique spike-specific TCRs recognized epitopes lying outside the regions that are mutated in the B.1.351 and B.1.1.7 variants. The whole spike protein was spanned by vaccine-associated CD4 TCRs, and dominant responses were seen in regions 160-218 and 743-854. After two AZD1222 doses, both the breadth and the depth of spike-specific TCRs were significantly higher than at day 0 and than in MenACWY recipients. Conclusions about previously exposed vaccinees are limited because only five to seven AZD1222 recipients were SARS-CoV-2 seropositive at baseline. The 56-69-year group was small, and its depth increase did not reach significance, likely because of low power. Participants were mostly white British, with more females than males. The authors suggested clonal diversity may have been underestimated.

Remarks on this clone: Its binding antigen is unknown. Base-call qualities are not available, and no considerably larger clone is one nucleotide away.

The time point tag for this specimen amounts to: about 28 days (+/-7) after the second vaccine dose. AZD1222 recipients given second doses at about 4 weeks or at about 12 weeks were pooled, since spike-specific TCR depth and breadth were not found to differ between the two schedules. Vaccinee samples were obtained from the UK trials COV001 and COV002, which included a single-blind randomized controlled phase 2/3 trial of AZD1222 (ChAdOx1 nCoV-19) in healthy adults. For TCRbeta chain sequencing, PBMC samples were collected from trial participants at day 0 and at day 28 after the second dose. The CDR3 regions of human TCRbeta chains were analyzed by immunosequencing. The original methods were these. TCRs in the repertoires were compared against a reference library of SARS-CoV-2-specific TCRs that had been generated with the MIRA antigen-specificity platform. Breadth meant the fraction of unique TCRs that were SARS-CoV-2-associated, whereas depth meant the fraction of total T cells that were SARS-CoV-2-associated. Using the MIRA data, every spike-specific TCR was mapped to the spike region that the TCR reacted to and assigned to either a CD4 or a CD8 class. Log10-transformed breadth and depth values were compared by one-way ANOVA with Sidak's multiple comparisons tests. Entries here come from immuneACCESS through TCRdb and include only in-frame sequences with V and J called. Some clones fail to appear in such tables; in the studies checked, an unresolved V gene covers under half of the shortfall, and the cause of the remainder is unknown. That table gives V, J and clone size, and the DNA gave D and trimming. The sample profile shows tens of thousands of clones; 70% to 90% of them were found once. 28% of the sample is held by the ten biggest clonotypes.

The material was peripheral blood, obtained 28 days after the second AZD1222 dose. This sequence originates from an adult who received the AZD1222 COVID-19 vaccine.

The CDR3 is CASTPYSGRVKRLRYEQYF. DNA sequence: TGTGCCAGCACCCCCTATAGCGGGAGGGTTAAAAGACTACGCTACGAGCAGTACTTC. The chain employs TRBV6-4 and TRBJ2-7, and 11 bases in between align with TRBD2. The CDR3, from cysteine to phenylalanine, totals 19 residues. The CDR3 DNA has 57 bases and is translated from base 1. For CDR1 and CDR2, the germline V gene lists MRHNA and SNTAGT. Relative to germline, V is missing 7 bases and J is missing 3 bases, with 20 bases of the junction outside any gene match.